Presented here are 15 T cell receptor beta chains from one specimen sequenced in a study of T cells after yellow fever vaccination. From the 5' RACE reads, TCRdb called clonotypes with MiXCR, one entry per CDR3 protein. The sample has under 400,000 distinct CDR3 sequences; about 9.9% are singletons. Material: PBMCs, obtained on the day of the first yellow fever vaccination. The receptors originated from a man younger than 35 who received the YFV17D yellow fever vaccine.

This clonotype was seen a handful of times. The chain employs TRBV6-1 and TRBJ1-1; 9 bases are a match to TRBD1. V was pared by 6 bases and J by 3 bases, with 5 bases of the junction left unmatched. In germline, CDR1 is MNHNS, CDR2 SASEGT. This CDR3 contains 14 residues. The CDR3 region has the DNA TGTGCCAGCAGGCCCGGACAGGGGTACACTGAAGCTTTCTTT. This encodes CASRPGQGYTEAFF.

The V gene is TRBV5-4, the J gene TRBJ2-3, with TRBD1 identical over 9 bases. The CDR3 covers 12 residues. CDR1 SGHNT and CDR2 YYREEE come from the germline V gene (reference sequence). With V trimmed by 2 bases and J by 10 bases, 2 bases remained unmatched. The CDR3 DNA reads TGTGCCAGCAGCTTTGACAGGGGGTCGCAGTATTTT. Its translation: CASSFDRGSQYF.

The chain uses TRBV7-9 and TRBJ1-6; 8 bases are a match to TRBD1. Per the germline V gene, CDR1 is SEHNR and CDR2 is FQNEAQ (reference sequence). V lost 5 bases to trimming and J lost 14 bases; unmatched junction nucleotides: 14. The CDR3 has 15 amino acids. The CDR3 bases are TGTGCCAGCAGCCCCGGGACAGGCGCCTCGGAGACCCTCCACTTT. It specifies CASSPGTGASETLHF. The whole variable domain, remainder taken from reference TRBV7-9 and TRBJ1-6, is DTGVSQNPRHKITKRGQNVTFRCDPISEHNRLYWYRQTLGQGPEFLTYFQNEAQLEKSRLLSDRFSAERPKGSFSTLEIQRTEQGDSAMYLCASSPGTGASETLHFGNGTRLTVT.

This clonotype was detected only a few times. This rearrangement joins TRBV28 to TRBJ1-2; no clear D gene. The CDR3 has 13 amino acids. CDR1 is MDHEN and CDR2 is SYDVKM in the germline V gene. Trimming removed 2 bases from V and 6 bases from J, with 10 bases in between. The CDR3 nucleotides read TGTGCCAGCAGTTTACCCGGGTCAGATGGCTACACCTTC. Protein product: CASSLPGSDGYTF.

The gene calls are TRBV6-1 and TRBJ2-7; no reliable D call. V gave up 2 bases and J gave up 3 bases, with 14 bases separating them. This CDR3 contains 15 residues. The V gene's germline CDR1 is MNHNS and CDR2 SASEGT. CDR3 sequence (DNA): TGTGCCAGCAGTGAAATAGCCGGGTGGGTCTACGAGCAGTACTTC. Translated, it gives CASSEIAGWVYEQYF.

The chain has TRBV3-1 and TRBJ2-7, with D hard to call. There are 15 residues in the CDR3. Trimming took 1 base from V and 3 from J, leaving 13 bases between them. Per germline, CDR1 LGHDT and CDR2 YNNKEL (reference sequence). CDR3 coding DNA: TGTGCCAGCAGCCAAGGAAGTGGTGGCGTCTACGAGCAGTACGTC. It is translated as CASSQGSGGVYEQYV.

The chain combines TRBV19 with TRBJ2-2; 15 positions match TRBD2. The CDR3 totals 18 residues. V dropped 4 bases and J dropped 7; count of bases not matched to a gene: 10. The V gene's germline CDR1 is LNHDA and CDR2 SQIVND (reference sequence). In nucleotides, the CDR3 is TGTGCCAGTAGTACGCCGGGACTAGCGGGGGGAAGTGGCGGGGAGCTGTTTTTT. Translating gives CASSTPGLAGGSGGELFF.

This clonotype came up a few times. The rearrangement joins TRBV10-3 to TRBJ2-1, with 7 bases lining up with TRBD1. Trimming took 10 bases from V and 8 from J; bases not matched to a gene: 8. Germline assignment: CDR1 ENHRY and CDR2 SYGVKD. The CDR3 consists of 12 residues. The CDR3 loop is CATRTGGDEQFF. CDR3 bases: TGTGCCACTAGGACAGGCGGAGATGAGCAGTTCTTC.

This clonotype has just a few counts. The V gene is TRBV24-1, the J gene TRBJ2-3; the D is unclear. CDR1 and CDR2 (germline): KGHDR, SFDVKD. The CDR3 loop spans 13 amino acids. V was trimmed by 4 bases and J by 4 bases, leaving 8 bases between them. The DNA for the CDR3 is TGTGCCACCAGTGAGCCCGGGTCAGATACGCAGTATTTT. Its protein is CATSEPGSDTQYF.

This clonotype was detected only a few times. V usage is TRBV7-3 and J usage is TRBJ1-1; perhaps TRBD1 as D (6 bases). Germline CDR1 SGHTA, CDR2 FQGTGA. Between the trimmed V and J ends, which lost 2 bases and 5 bases, there was a span of 12 bases. CDR3 length: 14 amino acids. CDR3 bases: TGTGCCAGCAGCTTAGGAGGGGGTTGGACTGAAGCTTTCTTT. This codes for CASSLGGGWTEAFF.

Only a few counts were recorded for this clonotype. The chain joins TRBV6-5 to TRBJ1-6; D gene ambiguous. There are 14 residues in the CDR3. With 2 bases removed from V and 8 bases from J, the gap between germline ends came to 10 bases. The germline CDR1 and CDR2 sequences are MNHEY and SVGAGI. The CDR3 loop is CASSYAGKDSPLHF. In nucleotides, the CDR3 is TGTGCCAGCAGTTACGCTGGGAAAGATTCACCCCTCCACTTT.

The rearrangement links TRBV7-2 to TRBJ2-1; 11 bases are a match to TRBD2. Trimming took 4 bases from V and 10 from J; bases not matched to a gene: 6. From germline, CDR1 is SGHTA and CDR2 FQGNSA. This CDR3 region has 14 residues. The CDR3 nucleotides are TGTGCCAGCAGCTATAGCGGGGGGGCGGGCGAGCAGTTCTTC. It encodes CASSYSGGAGEQFF.

This clonotype was detected a few times. The CDR3 DNA reads TGTGCCAGCAGCTTAGTTTTGGGGACTGGGGCCAACGTCCTGACTTTC. Amino acids: CASSLVLGTGANVLTF. V gene TRBV7-9 combines with J gene TRBJ2-6; no clear D. Trimming left V 1 base short and J 2 bases short, with 9 bases between. This CDR3 is 16 amino acids long. Germline V lookup: CDR1 SEHNR, CDR2 FQNEAQ (reference sequence).

The J gene is TRBJ2-7, the V gene TRBV19, with 8 positions matching TRBD1. Trimming took 5 bases from V and 7 from J; bases not matched to a gene: 7. CDR1 and CDR2 from the germline V gene are LNHDA and SQIVND (reference sequence). The CDR3 loop spans 13 amino acids. This chain's CDR3 is CASSRVQGEEQYV. The CDR3 bases are TGTGCCAGTAGTCGCGTACAGGGGGAAGAGCAGTACGTC.

This clonotype came up a few times. The chain uses TRBV7-6 and TRBJ2-7; possibly TRBD2 for D (5 bases). V shed 2 bases and J shed 3 bases, with 11 bases lying between them. Germline V lookup: CDR1 SGHVS, CDR2 FNYEAQ. This CDR3 contains 14 residues. CDR3: CASSLNPGSYEQYF. CDR3 in DNA: TGTGCCAGCAGCTTAAACCCGGGGAGCTACGAGCAGTACTTC.